These 18 T cell receptor beta chains originate from one sample sequenced in a study of T cell changes during pregnancy in multiple sclerosis. Assay used: immunoSEQ multiplex PCR; TCRdb lists only in-frame clones, some missing. The sample records more than 35,000 clones, 88% being singletons. The sequencing used CD8+ T cells from peripheral blood mononuclear cells, collected after pregnancy. These receptors were collected from a female donor in good health, enrolled as a control in a pregnancy study.

The chain has TRBV7-2 and TRBJ2-7; D might be TRBD2 (5 bases). Germline CDR1 reads SGHTA; CDR2 reads FQGNSA. The CDR3 is made up of 16 amino acids. Trimming pared 1 base from V and 2 bases from J, leaving 15 bases between. Here the CDR3 reads CASSLEWALGTYEQYF. DNA for the CDR3: TGTGCCAGCAGCTTAGAGTGGGCCCTCGGGACCTACGAGCAGTACTTC. Combining the CDR3 with reference TRBV7-2 and TRBJ2-7 gives the whole variable domain GAGVSQSPSNKVTEKGKDVELRCDPISGHTALYWYRQSLGQGLEFLIYFQGNSAPDKSGLPSDRFSAERTGGSVSTLTIQRTQQEDSAVYLCASSLEWALGTYEQYFGPGTRLTVT.

This clone was picked up one time. The chain links TRBV6-1 to TRBJ1-5; D not resolved. CDR3 length equals 15 residues. Germline values: CDR1 MNHNS, CDR2 SASEGT. Trimming took 2 bases from V and 0 from J, leaving 8 bases between them. CDR3 protein: CASSEPLYSNQPQHF. The CDR3, as DNA: TGTGCCAGCAGTGAACCCTTATATAGCAATCAGCCCCAGCATTTT.

This chain links TRBV14 with TRBJ1-2; D may be TRBD1 (5 bases). The V and J ends lost 2 bases and 3 bases respectively, with 13 bases between them. The germline V gene has CDR1 SGHDN and CDR2 FVKESK. The length of the CDR3 is 15 residues. The CDR3 sequence: CASSQRQNGYYGYTF. The DNA of the CDR3 is TGTGCCAGCAGCCAAAGACAGAATGGATACTATGGCTACACCTTC. Combining the CDR3 with reference TRBV14 and TRBJ1-2 gives the whole variable domain EAGVTQFPSHSVIEKGQTVTLRCDPISGHDNLYWYRRVMGKEIKFLLHFVKESKQDESGMPNNRFLAERTGGTYSTLKVQPAELEDSGVYFCASSQRQNGYYGYTFGSGTRLTVV.

This clone was seen only once. V gene TRBV14 combines with J gene TRBJ2-1, with D possibly matching TRBD2 (5 bases). CDR1 is SGHDN and CDR2 is FVKESK in the germline V gene. V lost 1 base and J 0 bases, leaving 19 bases between the germline ends. The CDR3 totals 19 residues. The CDR3 DNA reads TGTGCCAGCAGCCAAGGTCCGGGGTCCGTAACGAGCTCCTACAATGAGCAGTTCTTC. It yields the protein CASSQGPGSVTSSYNEQFF.

The chain is built from TRBV9 and TRBJ2-1; 7 bases are a match to TRBD1. The germline gives CDR1 SGDLS, CDR2 YYNGEE. Trimming took 0 bases from V and 11 from J; bases not matched to a gene: 5. The length of the CDR3 is 13 residues. CDR3 sequence (DNA): TGTGCCAGCAGCGTAGGAGGGGGCCCCCAGCAGTTCTTC. Encoded protein: CASSVGGGPQQFF.

The CDR3 DNA is TGTGCTAGTGCTAACACCCGGGGGGGGCCTTACGAGCAGTACTTC. Amino acids: CASANTRGGPYEQYF. J is TRBJ2-7 and V is TRBV12-5; 8 nucleotides agree with TRBD2. Germline V gives CDR1 LGHNT, CDR2 FRNRAP. V was pared by 7 bases and J by 4 bases, with 12 bases of the junction left unmatched. The CDR3 is 15 residues long.

The chain recombines TRBV7-9 with TRBJ1-1; 8 bases map to TRBD1. The CDR3 has 13 residues. Per the germline V gene, CDR1 is SEHNR and CDR2 is FQNEAQ (reference sequence). After removal of 5 bases from V and 6 bases from J, the junction contained 5 bases not matched to a gene. CDR3 sequence reads: CASSPGGKAEAFF. The DNA for the CDR3 is TGTGCCAGCAGCCCAGGGGGCAAGGCTGAAGCTTTCTTT.

This chain uses TRBV14 with TRBJ1-4; the match to TRBD1 covers 7 bases. This CDR3 contains 15 residues. Unmatched junction bases numbered 10, after V lost 5 bases and J lost 7 bases. Germline values: CDR1 SGHDN, CDR2 FVKESK. CDR3 sequence (DNA): TGTGCCAGCAGCTTACGACAGGGATTGCGTGAAAAACTGTTTTTT. It translates to CASSLRQGLREKLFF.

V usage is TRBV27 and J usage is TRBJ1-5; D not resolved. Germline V gene data show CDR1 as MNHEY and CDR2 as SMNVEV (reference sequence). V lost 4 bases to trimming and J lost 1 base, with 11 bases between them. CDR3 length: 15 residues. The CDR3 reads CASSYTGESNQPQHF. As DNA, the CDR3 is TGTGCCAGCAGTTATACGGGAGAAAGCAATCAGCCCCAGCATTTT.

The CDR3 bases are TGCAGCGCCGGCACAGATACGCAGTATTTT. Translated: CSAGTDTQYF. The chain combines TRBV29-1 with TRBJ2-3; D is ambiguous. CDR3 length: 10 amino acids. The V gene's germline CDR1 is SQVTM and CDR2 ANQGSEA. Trimming pared 7 bases from V and 1 base from J, leaving 3 bases between.

This chain links TRBV30 with TRBJ1-5, with D possibly TRBD1 on 6 matching bases. The CDR3 is 14 residues long. Germline V gene sequence: CDR1 GTSNPN, CDR2 SVGIG (reference sequence). Trimming left V 4 bases short and J 3 bases short, with 13 bases between. The CDR3 sequence: CAWTITGHNQPQHF. DNA for the CDR3: TGTGCCTGGACCATAACAGGGCACAATCAGCCCCAGCATTTT.

V is TRBV6-5 and J is TRBJ1-2; D call uncertain. CDR1 MNHEY and CDR2 SVGAGI come from the germline V gene. This CDR3 comprises 14 residues. Trimming removed 4 bases at V and 4 bases at J, with 13 bases between. CDR3: CASSFVPPGYGYTF. CDR3 DNA sequence: TGTGCCAGCAGTTTCGTCCCTCCCGGCTATGGCTACACCTTC.

The DNA of the CDR3 is TGTGCCAGCAGCGTAGTAGGGGGCGGGGAGCTGTTTTTT. Translating it yields CASSVVGGGELFF. The rearrangement uses TRBV9 and TRBJ2-2; D is possibly TRBD1 (6 bases). In germline, CDR1 is SGDLS, CDR2 YYNGEE. Between the trimmed V and J ends, which lost 0 bases and 7 bases, there was a span of 7 bases. The CDR3 consists of 13 residues.

J is TRBJ2-5 and V is TRBV4-3, with D unclear. V was pared by 1 base and J by 5 bases, with 11 bases between. The CDR3 spans 14 residues. Germline CDR1 is LGHNA and CDR2 is YSLEER. The CDR3 DNA reads TGCGCCAGCAGCCAAGGTTCCCCCATGGAGACCCAGTACTTC. Protein: CASSQGSPMETQYF.

The J gene is TRBJ1-3, the V gene TRBV19, with 7 bases fitting TRBD1. The CDR3 totals 15 residues. V shed 7 bases and J 4 bases; nucleotides not matched to a gene: 10. The germline gives CDR1 LNHDA, CDR2 SQIVND (reference sequence). In DNA, the CDR3 is TGTGCCAGTACCGATTCGACAGGGAGCGGAAACACCATATATTTT. It is translated as CASTDSTGSGNTIYF.

The chain employs TRBV30 and TRBJ1-3; D is undetermined. This CDR3 region has 14 residues. Trimming stripped 0 bases from V and 4 bases from J, with 10 bases between. Germline CDR1 reads GTSNPN; CDR2 reads SVGIG (reference sequence). CDR3 in DNA: TGTGCCTGGAGTGTTATTGACACCGGAAACACCATATATTTT. It specifies CAWSVIDTGNTIYF.

This clone was detected only once. The CDR3 sequence is CASSSGALYEQYF. CDR3 DNA sequence: TGTGCCAGCAGCTCCGGAGCCCTCTACGAGCAGTACTTC. This chain joins TRBV27 and TRBJ2-7; D not resolved. The CDR3 runs to 13 residues. Germline CDR1 is MNHEY and CDR2 is SMNVEV (reference sequence). The V end lost 6 bases, the J end lost 3 bases, and 12 bases lay between the germline ends.

The DNA for the CDR3 is TGTGCCACCAGCACTGAATGGGGCGCCTCTCGTGAGCAGTACTTC. It codes for CATSTEWGASREQYF. The rearrangement links TRBV15 to TRBJ2-7; tentatively, D is TRBD1 (5 bases). CDR1 is LNHNV and CDR2 is YYDKDF in the germline V gene (reference sequence). The V gene lost 4 bases and the J gene lost 7 bases, with 20 bases spanning the gap. The CDR3 spans 15 residues.